The rows below give T cell receptor beta chains drawn from one sample of a study of chemoradiotherapy in HPV16-positive cancers. The repertoire was sequenced with immunoSEQ multiplex PCR; TCRdb's copy has only in-frame clones and lacks some. The data hold about 970 clones, with approximately 90% observed a single time. This specimen consisted of tumor tissue, obtained from a patient who underwent chemoradiotherapy. These receptors were taken from a human donor with HPV-associated anogenital cancer. CDR3s include the opening cysteine and the closing phenylalanine or tryptophan. A D gene is named only where the DNA matches it firmly. The listing skips clone size in some rows; elsewhere it reads once, few, many or a size class.

TRBV9	TRBJ2-3	16	TRBD2	-	CASSVRVAGEGDTQYF	TGTGCCAGCAGCGTACGGGTAGCGGGAGAAGGAGATACGCAGTATTTT
TRBV5-1	TRBJ1-4	15	-	once	CASSLDTTRGEKLFF	TGCGCCAGCAGCTTGGACACTACTCGGGGTGAAAAACTGTTTTTT
TRBV5-1	TRBJ2-3	16	TRBD2	-	CASSSSGGALISTQYF	TGCGCCAGCAGCAGTAGCGGGGGGGCCTTAATTAGTACGCAGTATTTT
TRBV5-6	TRBJ1-5	13	-	-	CASSTGTNQPQHF	TGTGCCAGCAGCACAGGGACCAATCAGCCCCAGCATTTT
TRBV19	TRBJ1-1	15	-	once	CAIIAGEGGGTEAFF	TGTGCCATCATCGCGGGGGAGGGGGGTGGCACTGAAGCTTTCTTT
TRBV2	TRBJ2-3	14	-	-	CASSPRPPPDTQYF	TGTGCCAGCAGTCCTCGGCCACCTCCAGATACGCAGTATTTT
TRBV29-1	TRBJ2-7	14	-	-	CSVADTGTYYEQYF	TGCAGCGTTGCCGACACCGGGACATACTACGAGCAGTACTTC
TRBV6-5	TRBJ1-1	15	-	-	CASSYLSGANTEAFF	TGTGCCAGCAGTTACTTATCCGGGGCTAACACTGAAGCTTTCTTT
TRBV6-5	TRBJ2-1	16	TRBD2	-	CASSSLSGGPYNEQFF	TGTGCCAGCAGTTCCCTTAGCGGGGGCCCCTACAATGAGCAGTTCTTC
TRBV30	TRBJ1-2	14	TRBD1	-	CAWRGRGLNYGYTF	TGTGCCTGGAGGGGCAGGGGGCTTAACTATGGCTACACCTTC
TRBV29-1	TRBJ2-7	11	-	-	CSVESPGEQYF	TGCAGCGTTGAATCTCCGGGGGAGCAGTACTTC
TRBV5-6	TRBJ1-3	16	-	once	CASSLGRAFAGNTIYF	TGTGCCAGCAGCTTGGGCAGGGCCTTTGCTGGAAACACCATATATTTT
TRBV5-1	TRBJ2-5	15	-	few	CASSPEGGAQETQYF	TGCGCCAGCAGTCCGGAAGGGGGAGCGCAAGAGACCCAGTACTTC
TRBV6-4	TRBJ2-2	13	-	few	CASSDGDTGELFF	TGTGCCAGCAGTGACGGGGACACCGGGGAGCTGTTTTTT
TRBV28	TRBJ2-5	14	TRBD1	-	CASSFDRGKETQYF	TGTGCCAGCAGTTTCGACAGGGGAAAGGAGACCCAGTACTTC
TRBV9	TRBJ2-3	15	-	once	CASSVGDLTTDTQYF	TGTGCCAGCAGCGTAGGAGACCTTACCACAGATACGCAGTATTTT
TRBV11-2	TRBJ2-7	14	TRBD1	-	CATGSGTGIYEQYF	TGTGCCACCGGTTCCGGGACAGGAATATACGAGCAGTACTTC
TRBV5-8	TRBJ1-2	12	-	-	CASSLPSRGYTF	TGTGCCAGCAGCCTCCCTTCCCGTGGCTACACCTTC
TRBV6-6	TRBJ2-5	14	-	once	CASSYPGGGETQYF	TGTGCCAGCAGTTACCCGGGGGGCGGAGAGACCCAGTACTTC
TRBV6-5	TRBJ2-7	14	-	-	CASSLRQDSYEQYF	TGTGCCAGCAGTCTACGACAGGACTCCTACGAGCAGTACTTC
TRBV29-1	TRBJ2-3	12	-	-	CSGSGGTDTQYF	TGCAGCGGGTCCGGGGGCACAGATACGCAGTATTTT
TRBV6-5	TRBJ2-5	13	-	-	CASSQRGEETQYF	TGTGCCAGCAGTCAGAGGGGGGAAGAGACCCAGTACTTC
TRBV7-6	TRBJ2-1	19	-	-	CASSLNPDSGGLSYNEQFF	TGTGCCAGCAGCCTAAACCCCGATTCCGGGGGACTTTCCTACAATGAGCAGTTCTTC
TRBV29-1	TRBJ2-1	15	TRBD2	-	CSVKEGTSAANEQFF	TGCAGCGTAAAAGAAGGGACTAGCGCCGCGAATGAGCAGTTCTTC
TRBV6-6	TRBJ2-7	14	-	-	CASRARDSAYEQYF	TGTGCCAGCAGGGCCCGGGACTCAGCCTACGAGCAGTACTTC
TRBV10-2	TRBJ2-1	13	-	-	CASRGAGYNEQFF	TGCGCCAGCAGGGGGGCGGGTTACAATGAGCAGTTCTTC
TRBV2	TRBJ1-4	18	-	-	CASSWTIGAGRPNEKLFF	TGTGCCAGCAGCTGGACAATTGGGGCAGGGAGGCCTAATGAAAAACTGTTTTTT
TRBV4-1	TRBJ2-2	15	-	-	CASSQEGDGSGELFF	TGCGCCAGCAGCCAAGAAGGGGACGGGTCCGGGGAGCTGTTTTTT
TRBV12-5	TRBJ2-2	17	-	-	CASGPGRDTLNTGELFF	TGTGCTAGTGGTCCTGGCCGGGACACCTTAAACACCGGGGAGCTGTTTTTT
TRBV6-1	TRBJ2-7	14	TRBD2	-	CASSPLAGEYEQYF	TGTGCCAGCAGTCCACTAGCGGGAGAGTACGAGCAGTACTTC
TRBV18	TRBJ2-3	12	-	-	CASSPPVDTQYF	TGTGCCAGCTCACCACCGGTAGATACGCAGTATTTT
TRBV7-2	TRBJ1-1	16	-	once	CASSLTELGVGTEAFF	TGTGCCAGCAGCTTGACAGAATTAGGGGTGGGGACTGAAGCTTTCTTT
TRBV6-6	TRBJ1-5	16	-	-	CASDPRGGVSNQPQHF	TGTGCCAGCGATCCTAGGGGGGGCGTGAGCAATCAGCCCCAGCATTTT
TRBV27	TRBJ1-1	15	-	-	CASRWAKVGDTEAFF	TGTGCCAGCAGGTGGGCGAAGGTCGGGGACACTGAAGCTTTCTTT
TRBV14	TRBJ2-1	16	TRBD2	-	CASSRASGGVNNEQFF	TGTGCCAGCTCCCGGGCTAGCGGGGGGGTCAACAATGAGCAGTTCTTC
TRBV6-6	TRBJ2-4	16	-	-	CASSTGPGGMKNIQYF	TGTGCCAGCAGTACCGGACCCGGGGGTATGAAAAACATTCAGTACTTC
TRBV7-2	TRBJ2-3	15	TRBD1	-	CASSSGQGARGTQYF	TGTGCCAGCAGCTCCGGACAGGGGGCGAGGGGTACGCAGTATTTT
TRBV7-2	TRBJ2-7	12	-	-	CASSLKAHEQYF	TGTGCCAGCAGCTTAAAGGCCCACGAGCAGTACTTC
TRBV29-1	TRBJ2-5	15	TRBD2	-	CSVEASSGRMETQYF	TGCAGCGTTGAAGCTTCCAGCGGGAGAATGGAGACCCAGTACTTC
TRBV6-5	TRBJ1-6	15	TRBD1	-	CASSLGQGFRSPLHF	TGTGCCAGCAGCCTCGGACAGGGGTTTCGGTCACCCCTCCACTTT
TRBV14	TRBJ2-7	14	TRBD2	few	CASSLERGAVEQYF	TGTGCCAGCAGCCTGGAGCGGGGGGCCGTCGAGCAGTACTTC
TRBV7-3	TRBJ2-5	17	TRBD2	-	CASREAGGPGGTETQYF	TGTGCCAGCAGGGAAGCGGGGGGGCCAGGGGGTACAGAGACCCAGTACTTC
TRBV6-6	TRBJ2-6	14	-	-	CAILSGSGANVLTF	TGTGCCATCCTCTCCGGCTCTGGGGCCAACGTCCTGACTTTC
TRBV28	TRBJ2-7	14	-	-	CASSFAGLDYEQYF	TGTGCCAGCAGTTTTGCGGGACTTGACTACGAGCAGTACTTC
TRBV7-8	TRBJ2-7	12	-	-	CASSAATDEQYF	TGTGCCAGCAGCGCCGCCACAGACGAGCAGTACTTC
TRBV7-2	TRBJ2-3	12	-	-	CASSLLRDTQYF	TGTGCCAGCAGCTTACTGAGGGATACGCAGTATTTT
TRBV20-1	TRBJ2-5	10	-	-	CSARQETQYF	TGCAGTGCTAGGCAAGAGACCCAGTACTTC
TRBV7-6	TRBJ1-6	14	-	-	CASSFLQLNSPLHF	TGTGCCAGCAGCTTTCTACAGTTGAATTCACCCCTCCACTTT
TRBV2	TRBJ1-4	15	-	-	CASNRRSGAHEKLFF	TGTGCCAGCAACCGAAGGTCGGGGGCCCATGAAAAACTGTTTTTT
TRBV7-6	TRBJ2-2	16	TRBD1	-	CASSSRQGARSGELFF	TGTGCCAGCAGCTCCCGCCAGGGGGCGCGCAGCGGGGAGCTGTTTTTT
TRBV6-5	TRBJ2-1	13	-	-	CASSYRAKNEQFF	TGTGCCAGCAGTTACAGGGCTAAGAATGAGCAGTTCTTC
TRBV18	TRBJ2-7	13	TRBD2	-	CATSEGLSYEQYF	TGTGCCACCTCGGAGGGACTATCCTACGAGCAGTACTTC
TRBV7-2	TRBJ1-1	14	-	-	CASNPSGGNTEAFF	TGTGCCAGCAACCCGTCGGGGGGGAACACTGAAGCTTTCTTT